This record concerns one T cell receptor (beta chain) sequence. Repertoires were generated with immunoSEQ multiplex PCR, while TCRdb's copy carries only in-frame clones and drops some. The sample yields 5,500 to 6,500 clones, roughly 85% seen once. Trimming shortened V by 6 bases and J by 0 bases, and 23 bases separated the two germline ends. CDR1 and CDR2 (germline): MNHEY, SMNVEV (reference sequence). This CDR3 has 18 amino acids. The data are from a study of somatic mutations in cytotoxic T cells in rheumatoid arthritis. The V call is TRBV27, the J call TRBJ2-5, with D perhaps TRBD2 (8 bases). This clonotype was sampled from a woman aged 45-59 years with rheumatoid arthritis. The specimen sequenced was CD8+ T cells sorted from blood. CDR3 in DNA: TGTGCCAGCAGCCCCGCGCGGGGGGAGGGGGCGGACCAAGAGACCCAGTACTTC. Encoded protein: CASSPARGEGADQETQYF.